The clone carrying this T cell receptor (beta chain) came up a few times. Its antigen is undetermined. The sample is drawn from a study of post-analysis software for immune sequencing data. Study-level points and caveats: Controls had significantly higher normalized Chao1 diversity than multiple sclerosis patients. Roughly five TRBV segments were more frequent in patients than controls; TRBV5-6, TRBV5-1 and TRBV20-1 belonged to this group.

V dropped 0 bases and J dropped 5 bases, with 4 bases sitting between them. This CDR3 is built from 12 residues. The germline V gene has CDR1 LGHDT and CDR2 YNNKEL (reference sequence). Unique molecular identifiers had been added to the TCR beta cDNA libraries. MiXCR, applied by TCRdb to the PCR reads, yields one record per CDR3 protein. The sample holds about 150,000 distinct CDR3 sequences, around 28% seen once. Sequenced material: blood. The chain carries TRBV3-1 and TRBJ2-5; D call uncertain. The sequence came from a girl aged 5-17 years with multiple sclerosis. For the CDR3, the DNA is TGTGCCAGCAGCCAAGATGGGGAGACCCAGTACTTC. It yields the protein CASSQDGETQYF.